Described below is a single T cell receptor (beta chain) sequence and its context. Its antigen is still unknown. Amplification used 60 Vbeta primers and 13 Jbeta primers. Produced via immunoSEQ multiplex PCR; TCRdb's table is partial and in-frame only. This table holds 150,000 to 200,000 clones, roughly 80% found once. The germline gives CDR1 WNHNN, CDR2 SYGVQD (reference sequence). V lost 6 bases, J lost 8 bases, and 20 bases lay in between. CDR3 length: 14 residues. The entry originates in a study of cytomegalovirus exposure and HLA in healthy donors. Study observations and caveats: Differences between HLA loci emerged in a later analysis of TCR association rates, with DRB1 most and HLA-C fewest. Altogether, 160 or so TCR beta chains were recorded as cytomegalovirus-associated. One later analysis reportedly identified an Asian-associated ancestry cluster that showed fewer N-insertions than the roughly 640-donor mean.

This receptor was identified in a male donor in good health and CMV-seropositive. Sequencing was done on a sample of PBMCs. The J gene is TRBJ2-7, the V gene TRBV10-1; TRBD1 is a possible D gene (5 bases). The CDR3 sequence: CASSYYQGLEKQYF. CDR3 nucleotides: TGCGCCAGCAGCTACTATCAGGGCCTCGAGAAGCAGTACTTC.